This entry lists 26 T cell receptor beta chains sequenced from one sample in a study of shared clonotypes between healthy human individuals. Repertoires were generated with immunoSEQ multiplex PCR, while TCRdb's copy carries only in-frame clones and drops some. Here the sample spans 550,000 to 750,000 clones, 92% being singletons. Only CD45RO-negative cells positively selected for CCR7 counted as naive CD8 cells, so terminally differentiated effector memory CD45RA+ cells were excluded. Sequences were obtained from naive CD8+ T cells sorted from blood. The receptors come from a man aged 30 to 45 in good health.

The V call is TRBV9, the J call TRBJ2-3, with D possibly TRBD1 on 5 matching bases. Per the germline V gene, CDR1 is SGDLS and CDR2 is YYNGEE. The CDR3 contains 14 residues. The ends were cut back, 0 bases at V and 4 bases at J, with 9 bases in the middle. The CDR3 loop is CASSVGAGSDTQYF. The DNA for the CDR3 is TGTGCCAGCAGCGTAGGGGCAGGGTCAGATACGCAGTATTTT.

The chain uses TRBV27 and TRBJ2-1; D ambiguous. V lost 6 bases, J lost 4 bases, and 4 bases lay in between. This CDR3 contains 11 residues. Germline CDR1 and CDR2: MNHEY and SMNVEV (reference sequence). The CDR3: CASRSYNEQFF. Here the CDR3 DNA reads TGTGCCAGCAGATCATACAATGAGCAGTTCTTC.

This chain links TRBV7-6 with TRBJ1-1, with 8 bases identical to TRBD1. Trimming removed 4 bases from V and 0 bases from J; junction bases left unmatched: 13. Germline CDR1 is SGHVS and CDR2 is FNYEAQ. This CDR3 contains 18 residues. CDR3: CASSSYRGSVFLNTEAFF. Written as DNA, the CDR3 is TGTGCCAGCAGCTCGTACAGGGGGTCGGTTTTTTTGAACACTGAAGCTTTCTTT.

J is TRBJ2-7 and V is TRBV27; D is uncertain. This CDR3 contains 15 residues. Between the trimmed V and J ends, which lost 3 bases and 6 bases, there was a span of 18 bases. Germline V gene lookup returns CDR1 MNHEY and CDR2 SMNVEV (reference sequence). This CDR3 is CASSFTGGPLGEQYF. In DNA form, the CDR3 reads TGTGCCAGCAGTTTCACCGGTGGACCCCTCGGCGAGCAGTACTTC.

The chain has TRBV7-9 and TRBJ2-1, with 7 nucleotides matching TRBD2. Looked up from germline, CDR1 is SEHNR and CDR2 is FQNEAQ (reference sequence). The CDR3 sequence is 15 residues long. Trimming took 5 bases from V and 5 from J; bases not matched to a gene: 9. For the CDR3, the DNA is TGTGCCAGCAGCCCCTCGGGGAGGGCGGACAATGAGCAGTTCTTC. This translates into CASSPSGRADNEQFF.

The chain has TRBV27 and TRBJ2-1, with D tentatively TRBD1 (5 bases). V lost 8 bases and J 9 bases, leaving 8 bases between the germline ends. Germline V gives CDR1 MNHEY, CDR2 SMNVEV (reference sequence). The CDR3 runs 10 residues. As DNA, the CDR3 is TGTGCCAGCGGCAGGGTTGAGCAGTTCTTC. This sequence encodes CASGRVEQFF.

The rearrangement links TRBV7-2 to TRBJ2-2, with D tentatively TRBD1 or TRBD2 (5 bases each). The germline gives CDR1 SGHTA, CDR2 FQGNSA. The CDR3 is 17 residues long. V dropped 7 bases and J dropped 4 bases, with 22 bases sitting between them. CDR3 bases: TGTGCCAGCACCACAACGATGGGGCCGGGACGCACCGGGGAGCTGTTTTTT. Protein sequence: CASTTTMGPGRTGELFF.

To note about this clone: The sample has other DNA sequences that encode this CDR3 too. The J gene is TRBJ2-7, the V gene TRBV27; TRBD1 matches at 7 bases. The CDR3 runs to 14 residues. Germline lookup yields CDR1 MNHEY and CDR2 SMNVEV (reference sequence). V trimming: 2 bases; J trimming: 4 bases; junction bases outside the gene matches: 5. CDR3 nucleotides: TGTGCCAGCAGTTTAAAGGGGGCTGGATACGAGCAGTACTTC. This gives the protein CASSLKGAGYEQYF.

The CDR3 region has the DNA TGTGCCAGCAGCTTACAGGGGGCTCAAGGCTATGGCTACACCTTC. Translated: CASSLQGAQGYGYTF. V gene TRBV5-4 combines with J gene TRBJ1-2, with TRBD1 identical over 9 bases. Germline V CDR1 and CDR2: SGHNT, YYREEE (reference sequence). V lost 2 bases and J lost 4; bases outside the gene matches: 6. CDR3 size: 15 residues. Using reference TRBV5-4 and TRBJ1-2 for the parts outside the CDR3, the full variable domain is ETGVTQSPTHLIKTRGQQVTLRCSSQSGHNTVSWYQQALGQGPQFIFQYYREEENGRGNFPPRFSGLQFPNYSSELNVNALELDDSALYLCASSLQGAQGYGYTFGSGTRLTVV.

The chain couples TRBV4-3 to TRBJ2-1; TRBD2 matches 8 bases. The CDR3 spans 16 residues. Trimming at V came to 4 bases and at J to 5 bases, leaving 10 bases not matched to a gene. Germline-derived CDR1 and CDR2 are LGHNA and YSLEER. The DNA of the CDR3 is TGCGCCAGCAGCCCGGGGGGGTGGGATGGTCACAATGAGCAGTTCTTC. Translated, it gives CASSPGGWDGHNEQFF.

This clone was counted a single time. This CDR3 is CASSSAKAGESYEQYF. The CDR3 DNA reads TGTGCCAGCAGCTCAGCGAAGGCAGGGGAATCCTACGAGCAGTACTTC. This chain connects TRBV7-9 to TRBJ2-7; tentatively, D is TRBD1 (6 bases). Germline CDR1 reads SEHNR; CDR2 reads FQNEAQ (reference sequence). The CDR3 totals 16 residues. The V end was cut by 4 bases, the J end by 1 base, with 17 bases between.

The chain employs TRBV7-9 and TRBJ1-2; no clear D gene. CDR3 length: 14 amino acids. Germline assignment: CDR1 SEHNR and CDR2 FQNEAQ (reference sequence). Trimming shortened V by 6 bases and J by 7 bases, and 18 bases separated the two germline ends. CDR3 residues: CASSQGNGRGGYTF. As DNA, the CDR3 is TGTGCCAGCAGTCAAGGCAATGGTAGAGGTGGCTACACCTTC.

The chain combines TRBV28 with TRBJ2-2; D is unresolved. The germline gives CDR1 MDHEN, CDR2 SYDVKM. The CDR3 length is 15 residues. The V end lost 6 bases, the J end lost 3 bases, and 14 bases lay between the germline ends. CDR3 amino acids: CASSGERRYTGELFF. The DNA of the CDR3 is TGTGCCAGCAGCGGAGAGCGTCGGTACACCGGGGAGCTGTTTTTT.

The chain has TRBV11-1 and TRBJ2-5; possible D gene TRBD1, 5 bases. V lost 3 bases and J 1 base, leaving 12 bases between the germline ends. Germline V gene sequence: CDR1 SGHAT, CDR2 FQDESV (reference sequence). This CDR3 contains 15 residues. CDR3 protein: CASSFETDPQETQYF. CDR3 DNA sequence: TGTGCCAGCAGCTTTGAGACAGACCCCCAAGAGACCCAGTACTTC.

This clone was counted once. The CDR3 is CASSRGLAGGPAMADTQYF. The CDR3 bases are TGTGCCAGCAGCCGTGGACTAGCGGGAGGGCCCGCGATGGCAGATACGCAGTATTTT. This chain uses TRBV7-9 with TRBJ2-3; 15 bases are shared with TRBD2. This CDR3 has 19 residues. Germline lookup yields CDR1 SEHNR and CDR2 FQNEAQ (reference sequence). V shed 5 bases, J shed 4 bases, and the junction held 13 bases outside the gene matches.

The V and J genes are TRBV2 and TRBJ1-1, with D unclear. The ends were cut back, 5 bases at V and 5 bases at J, with 18 bases in the middle. The CDR3 covers 15 residues. Germline CDR1 reads SNHLY; CDR2 reads FYNNEI. The CDR3 bases are TGTGCCAGCAGTCCTACGCCCCACAAGGGAACTGAAGCTTTCTTT. Translated, it gives CASSPTPHKGTEAFF.

The chain couples TRBV7-9 to TRBJ2-1, with D possibly being TRBD2 (7 bases). Germline loops: CDR1 SEHNR, CDR2 FQNEAQ (reference sequence). Trimming took 4 bases from V and 7 from J, leaving 20 bases between them. The CDR3 has 16 residues. The chain's CDR3 is CASSSQTAGARNEQFF. CDR3 nucleotides: TGTGCCAGCAGCTCACAAACGGCGGGGGCCCGGAATGAGCAGTTCTTC. The full variable domain, completed using reference TRBV7-9 and TRBJ2-1, is DTGVSQNPRHKITKRGQNVTFRCDPISEHNRLYWYRQTLGQGPEFLTYFQNEAQLEKSRLLSDRFSAERPKGSFSTLEIQRTEQGDSAMYLCASSSQTAGARNEQFFGPGTRLTVL.

The DNA for the CDR3 is TGTGCCAGCAGCACCCTTCTAGTAGGGGTTAGCACAGATACGCAGTATTTT. Its translation: CASSTLLVGVSTDTQYF. V and J are TRBV11-2 and TRBJ2-3, with D possibly TRBD1 on 5 matching bases. Germline-derived CDR1 and CDR2 are SGHAT and FQNNGV. The CDR3 is 17 amino acids. V was cut by 5 bases and J by 0 bases, with 18 bases left in between.

The chain is built from TRBV10-2 and TRBJ2-1, with D perhaps given as TRBD1 or TRBD2 (5 bases each). This CDR3 region has 14 residues. Per germline, CDR1 WSHSY and CDR2 SAAADI. Trimming cost V 7 bases and J 5 bases, with 15 bases left between them. The CDR3 here is CASTGASLHNEQFF. CDR3 in DNA: TGCGCCAGCACCGGGGCTAGCCTCCACAATGAGCAGTTCTTC.

This sequence joins TRBV6-5 and TRBJ2-5; D is unresolved. Trimming stripped 5 bases from V and 0 bases from J, with 10 bases between. Germline CDR1 reads MNHEY; CDR2 reads SVGAGI. This CDR3 is 14 amino acids long. CDR3 region: CASSRTLYQETQYF. CDR3 nucleotides: TGTGCCAGCAGTCGGACCCTGTACCAAGAGACCCAGTACTTC.

The chain employs TRBV7-2 and TRBJ2-5, with 10 bases matching TRBD2. V lost 2 bases to trimming and J lost 5 bases; unmatched junction nucleotides: 11. Germline V gives CDR1 SGHTA, CDR2 FQGNSA. The CDR3 runs 17 residues. The DNA of the CDR3 is TGTGCCAGCAGCTTACGCCTAGCGGGAGAAACAAGGGAGACCCAGTACTTC. Translating gives CASSLRLAGETRETQYF.

The V and J genes are TRBV27 and TRBJ1-4; D uncertain. The germline CDR1 and CDR2 sequences are MNHEY and SMNVEV (reference sequence). Trimming cost V 6 bases and J 7 bases, with 18 bases left between them. CDR3 length: 15 residues. Written as DNA, the CDR3 is TGTGCCAGCAGCTCCCCGGCCGAGGATAGTGAAAAACTGTTTTTT. Amino acid sequence: CASSSPAEDSEKLFF.

The chain couples TRBV7-8 to TRBJ2-2; no reliable D call. The CDR3 is 12 residues long. In germline, CDR1 is SGHVS, CDR2 FQNEAQ. V was clipped by 2 bases and J by 10 bases, with 8 bases between them. CDR3 coding DNA: TGTGCCAGCAGCTTAATTCATGCGGAGCTGTTTTTT. Its translation is CASSLIHAELFF.

The rearrangement uses TRBV6-1 and TRBJ1-1, with D unresolved. The CDR3 consists of 11 residues. Germline lookup yields CDR1 MNHNS and CDR2 SASEGT. The V and J ends lost 6 bases and 5 bases respectively, with 7 bases between them. The CDR3 protein is CASRWSTEAFF. The CDR3 DNA follows: TGTGCCAGCAGGTGGAGTACTGAAGCTTTCTTT.

This CDR3 reads CASSTWTGGSTGELFF. DNA of the CDR3: TGTGCCAGTAGTACCTGGACAGGGGGCAGCACCGGGGAGCTGTTTTTT. The V call is TRBV19, the J call TRBJ2-2; 11 bases align to TRBD1. Germline CDR1 is LNHDA and CDR2 is SQIVND (reference sequence). Trimming at V came to 4 bases and at J to 4 bases, leaving 5 bases not matched to a gene. The CDR3 consists of 16 residues.

The chain couples TRBV21-1 to TRBJ2-7; whether TRBD1, the table's D call, matches the DNA was not checked. TRBV21-1 is reported as a pseudogene. The CDR3 loop spans 20 amino acids. CDR3 region: CASSKAGEIISLRTVYEQYF. CDR3 coding DNA: TGTGCCAGCAGCAAAGCGGGTGAGATAATAAGCCTCAGGACAGTCTACGAGCAGTACTTC.